This T cell receptor beta chain stems from a study of T-cell reconstitution after alpha-beta-depleted transplantation in children. Preparation of the TCRbeta library involved a method that used unique molecular identifiers. TCRdb reprocessed the PCR reads via MiXCR and lists one record per CDR3 protein. The sample lists roughly 160,000 distinct CDR3 sequences, roughly 11% occurring once. Germline V CDR1 and CDR2: DFQATT, SNEGSKA (reference sequence). CDR3 length equals 15 residues. Trimming took off 1 base at V and 1 base at J, with 14 bases between the two ends. Concerning this clonotype: Its antigen is still unknown.

Findings and limits, study-wide: Newly generated T cells supplied most T-cell counts and diversity one year post-transplant. Surviving recipient T cells and thymic progenitors accounted for the high day-60 TCRbeta diversity observed in some patients.

The sequence was obtained from a boy aged 2 to 9 with acute myeloid leukemia, due to receive a stem cell transplant. The rearrangement uses TRBV20-1 and TRBJ2-7; the D is unclear. Specimen: PBMCs, collected before TCRalphabeta/CD19-depleted stem cell transplant. CDR3 region: CSARGPNQPSYEQYV. As DNA, the CDR3 is TGCAGTGCTAGAGGTCCGAACCAGCCATCCTACGAGCAGTACGTC.